The 26 T cell receptor beta chains listed next were all sequenced from one sample in a study of blood T cell repertoires in COVID-19. Assay used: immunoSEQ multiplex PCR; TCRdb lists only in-frame clones, some missing. In the table there are a few hundred thousand clones, 85% of which are singletons. The specimen sequenced was PBMCs or T cells enriched from blood (not recorded which). These TCRs come from a man aged 35-49 years who had recovered from COVID-19.

The V and J genes are TRBV7-9 and TRBJ1-2, with TRBD1 matching 7 bases. V trimming: 6 bases; J trimming: 12 bases; junction bases outside the gene matches: 10. This CDR3 has 12 amino acids. The germline CDR1 and CDR2 sequences are SEHNR and FQNEAQ (reference sequence). The DNA of the CDR3 is TGTGCCAGCAGTCGGTCCGACAGGGTCGACACCTTC. Translation: CASSRSDRVDTF.

The chain joins TRBV6-5 to TRBJ2-7; 12 bases match TRBD1. Per the germline V gene, CDR1 is MNHEY and CDR2 is SVGAGI. The CDR3 totals 14 residues. With 7 bases clipped from V and 7 bases from J, the junction kept 8 bases outside the gene matches. CDR3 nucleotide sequence: TGTGCCAGCAAGGGGGACAGGGGGCGGTGGGAGCAGTACTTC. Protein: CASKGDRGRWEQYF.

This rearrangement joins TRBV6-6 to TRBJ2-1; TRBD2 matches 12 bases. CDR1 and CDR2 from the germline V gene are MNHNY and SVGAGI (reference sequence). Trimming at V came to 2 bases and at J to 9 bases, leaving 8 bases not matched to a gene. The CDR3 spans 16 residues. The CDR3 here is CASSYTGTSGSGEQFF. The CDR3, as DNA: TGTGCCAGCAGTTACACTGGGACTAGCGGGTCGGGTGAGCAGTTCTTC.

The rearrangement joins TRBV5-6 to TRBJ1-2; D remains ambiguous. Per the germline V gene, CDR1 is SGHDT and CDR2 is YYEEEE. V gave up 4 bases and J gave up 10 bases, with 14 bases separating them. This CDR3 has 12 residues. The CDR3 is CASSRGLTFYTF. The CDR3 DNA reads as TGTGCCAGCAGCCGCGGGCTTACCTTCTACACCTTC. Based on the CDR3 plus reference TRBV5-6 and TRBJ1-2, the full variable domain is DAGVTQSPTHLIKTRGQQVTLRCSPKSGHDTVSWYQQALGQGPQFIFQYYEEEERQRGNFPDRFSGHQFPNYSSELNVNALLLGDSALYLCASSRGLTFYTFGSGTRLTVV.

V usage is TRBV19 and J usage is TRBJ2-7; TRBD1 agrees at 9 bases. V lost 9 bases and J lost 6; bases outside the gene matches: 12. CDR1 and CDR2 from the germline V gene are LNHDA and SQIVND (reference sequence). The CDR3 runs to 14 residues. In nucleotides, the CDR3 is TGTGCCAGCACAAGGGGGACAGGGTTCAGCGAGCAGTACTTC. Translated, it gives CASTRGTGFSEQYF.

This clone was counted only a few times. The V and J genes are TRBV30 and TRBJ2-7; D might be TRBD2 (5 bases). V lost 0 bases and J lost 1, with 16 bases in between. Germline V gene lookup returns CDR1 GTSNPN and CDR2 SVGIG (reference sequence). The CDR3 length is 16 residues. CDR3 sequence (DNA): TGTGCCTGGAGTGTACCCACGGGGTTCCTTTCCTACGAGCAGTACTTC. Residues: CAWSVPTGFLSYEQYF. The entire variable domain, with the rest obtained from reference TRBV30 and TRBJ2-7, is as follows: SQTIHQWPATLVQPVGSPLSLECTVEGTSNPNLYWYRQAAGRGLQLLFYSVGIGQISSEVPQNLSASRPQDRQFILSSKKLLLSDSGFYLCAWSVPTGFLSYEQYFGPGTRLTVT.

The V and J genes are TRBV28 and TRBJ2-6; possibly TRBD1 for D (6 bases). V dropped 4 bases and J dropped 3 bases, with 7 bases sitting between them. Germline V gene sequence: CDR1 MDHEN, CDR2 SYDVKM. CDR3 length: 14 residues. CDR3 region: CASSSRGGANVLTF. CDR3 in DNA: TGTGCCAGCAGTTCCAGGGGTGGGGCCAACGTCCTGACTTTC.

The J gene is TRBJ2-2, the V gene TRBV6-4, with D possibly TRBD2 on 5 matching bases. CDR1 and CDR2 from the germline V gene are MRHNA and SNTAGT. The CDR3 spans 14 residues. V lost 5 bases and J 0 bases, leaving 7 bases between the germline ends. As DNA, the CDR3 is TGTGCCAGCAGTAAACTAGCGAACACCGGGGAGCTGTTTTTT. As protein: CASSKLANTGELFF.

The V and J genes are TRBV5-6 and TRBJ1-3; TRBD1 aligns across 7 bases. Trimming took 4 bases from V and 0 from J; bases not matched to a gene: 4. The CDR3 loop spans 15 amino acids. The germline gives CDR1 SGHDT, CDR2 YYEEEE. CDR3 residues: CASSPGTASGNTIYF. The CDR3 DNA is TGTGCCAGCAGCCCGGGGACAGCCTCTGGAAACACCATATATTTT.

The chain employs TRBV10-3 and TRBJ2-7, with TRBD2 identical over 12 bases. The CDR3 sequence is 15 residues long. V shed 6 bases, J shed 5 bases, and the junction held 8 bases outside the gene matches. Germline CDR1 reads ENHRY; CDR2 reads SYGVKD. CDR3 nucleotides: TGTGCCATCAGCCCCGGACTAGCGGGGTCCCACGAGCAGTACTTC. Translation: CAISPGLAGSHEQYF.

This clone was seen once. This chain connects TRBV6-5 to TRBJ2-7, with D maybe TRBD2 (6 bases). The CDR3 length is 14 residues. The V gene lost 6 bases and the J gene lost 6 bases, with 18 bases spanning the gap. Germline CDR1 is MNHEY and CDR2 is SVGAGI. CDR3 sequence (DNA): TGTGCCAGCAGACTCGGACCTTTGGGGGGCGAGCAGTACTTC. Translating it yields CASRLGPLGGEQYF.

The genes are TRBV30 and TRBJ2-1, with D maybe TRBD2 (5 bases). The CDR3 contains 14 residues. Trimming took off 2 bases at V and 9 bases at J, with 17 bases between the two ends. Germline loops: CDR1 GTSNPN, CDR2 SVGIG (reference sequence). Here the CDR3 DNA reads TGTGCCTGGAGTTCCGGGATTAATCTGGGTGAGCAGTTCTTC. It encodes CAWSSGINLGEQFF.

The CDR3 DNA reads as TGCGCCAGCAGCTTGGCGGGGTACACCGGGGAGCTGTTTTTT. Translation gives CASSLAGYTGELFF. This rearrangement joins TRBV5-1 to TRBJ2-2; tentatively, D is TRBD2 (5 bases). The CDR3 runs to 14 residues. V was shortened by 0 bases and J by 3 bases, with 6 bases between the two germline ends. Per the germline V gene, CDR1 is SGHRS and CDR2 is YFSETQ.

The rearrangement uses TRBV3-1 (or the pseudogene TRBV3-2) and TRBJ2-1; the match to TRBD2 covers 10 bases. The J segment lost 15 bases and the V segment lost 0 bases, leaving 5 bases of the junction unmatched. CDR3 length: 13 amino acids. In germline, CDR1 is LGHDT, CDR2 YNNKEL (reference sequence). Here the CDR3 DNA reads TGTGCCAGCAGCCAAGATACAGCGGGAGGGCTGTTCTTC. This codes for CASSQDTAGGLFF.

The chain has TRBV5-6 and TRBJ1-2, with D tentatively TRBD1 (5 bases). Deletions cut 0 bases from V and 8 bases from J, with 11 bases between. CDR3 size: 13 residues. CDR1 and CDR2 (germline): SGHDT, YYEEEE. CDR3 sequence reads: CASSLARAAGYTF. CDR3 DNA sequence: TGTGCCAGCAGCTTGGCCAGGGCTGCAGGCTACACCTTC.

The V gene is TRBV7-3, the J gene TRBJ2-2; D not resolved. The V end lost 2 bases, the J end lost 7 bases, and 8 bases lay between the germline ends. The germline CDR1 and CDR2 sequences are SGHTA and FQGTGA. The CDR3 totals 13 residues. The CDR3 DNA follows: TGTGCCAGCAGCTTAGACGAGGTCGGGGAGCTGTTTTTT. This translates into CASSLDEVGELFF.

V is TRBV5-5 and J is TRBJ1-2; D remains unclear. This CDR3 spans 13 amino acids. The germline V gene encodes CDR1 SGHKS and CDR2 YYEKEE (reference sequence). Between the trimmed V and J ends, which lost 4 bases and 8 bases, there was a span of 15 bases. CDR3: CASSPDSAVGYTF. The CDR3 DNA is TGTGCCAGCAGCCCGGACTCAGCGGTCGGCTACACCTTC.

The rearrangement joins TRBV27 to TRBJ2-2, with TRBD2 matching over 7 bases. Germline V gene sequence: CDR1 MNHEY, CDR2 SMNVEV (reference sequence). The CDR3 totals 15 residues. The V and J ends lost 7 bases and 7 bases, in that order; junction bases with no gene match: 12. In DNA form, the CDR3 reads TGTGCCAGCAAACCGGGCGGGAGAGCGGTCGGGGAGCTGTTTTTT. Amino acid sequence: CASKPGGRAVGELFF.

The rearrangement links TRBV7-6 to TRBJ1-3, with D uncertain. Per the germline V gene, CDR1 is SGHVS and CDR2 is FNYEAQ. V lost 5 bases and J lost 3, with 8 bases in between. The CDR3 has 13 amino acids. This CDR3 is CASSGGVGNTIYF. The CDR3 bases are TGTGCCAGCAGCGGAGGAGTTGGAAACACCATATATTTT.

This clone was counted a few times. CDR3 sequence (DNA): TGTGCCCTTGGGGGGGTGTCGAACTATGGCTACACCTTC. It encodes CALGGVSNYGYTF. The chain links TRBV28 to TRBJ1-2, with D perhaps TRBD1 (5 bases). The CDR3 is made up of 13 amino acids. Germline V gene lookup returns CDR1 MDHEN and CDR2 SYDVKM. V was cut by 11 bases and J by 2 bases, with 15 bases left in between.

The chain couples TRBV25-1 to TRBJ2-7; 14 bases fit TRBD2. This CDR3 comprises 17 residues. The germline gives CDR1 MGHDK, CDR2 SYGVNS. V trimming: 4 bases; J trimming: 2 bases; junction bases outside the gene matches: 7. This chain's CDR3 is CASSATGTSGSPYEQYF. The CDR3 nucleotides read TGTGCCAGCAGTGCTACCGGGACTAGCGGGAGTCCCTACGAGCAGTACTTC.

V usage is TRBV12-5 and J usage is TRBJ1-6; no clear D gene. CDR3 length: 13 residues. The V and J ends lost 1 base and 7 bases respectively, with 5 bases between them. Germline CDR1 LGHNT, CDR2 FRNRAP. CDR3 residues: CASGLGLNSPLHF. CDR3 nucleotides: TGTGCTAGTGGTTTGGGTCTCAATTCACCCCTCCACTTT.

This clone was seen a single time. The chain links TRBV2 to TRBJ2-2; 9 nucleotides align to TRBD1. Germline-derived CDR1 and CDR2 are SNHLY and FYNNEI. V lost 5 bases and J lost 6; bases outside the gene matches: 10. The CDR3 covers 16 residues. CDR3 sequence: CASSSGSDRGAGELFF. CDR3 DNA sequence: TGTGCCAGCAGTTCCGGGTCGGACAGGGGAGCCGGGGAGCTGTTTTTT.

The CDR3, as DNA: TGTGCCAGTAGTACCCGGGACAGGGTCCACGAGCAGTACTTC. It is translated as CASSTRDRVHEQYF. This rearrangement joins TRBV19 to TRBJ2-7; 9 nucleotides align to TRBD1. The germline gives CDR1 LNHDA, CDR2 SQIVND (reference sequence). This CDR3 is 14 amino acids long. J gave up 5 bases and V 4 bases, and 6 bases lay outside the gene matches.

This clone was observed a handful of times. V gene TRBV6-1 combines with J gene TRBJ2-7; D is perhaps TRBD2 (6 bases). CDR3 length: 14 amino acids. Germline CDR1 MNHNS, CDR2 SASEGT. Trimming took off 1 base at V and 3 bases at J, with 10 bases between the two ends. CDR3 sequence: CASSEVAENYEQYF. CDR3 DNA: TGTGCCAGCAGTGAAGTAGCGGAGAACTACGAGCAGTACTTC.

This clone was counted a single time. The same CDR3 also results from other DNA sequences found in this sample. V is TRBV11-2 and J is TRBJ1-4, with D tentatively TRBD1 (5 bases). Trimming shortened V by 1 base and J by 5 bases, and 11 bases separated the two germline ends. Per germline, CDR1 SGHAT and CDR2 FQNNGV. The CDR3 sequence is 15 residues long. The CDR3 region has the DNA TGTGCCAGCAGCTTAGTCGGCGGGGCGAATGAAAAACTGTTTTTT. Its translation: CASSLVGGANEKLFF. Full variable domain (remainder filled in from reference TRBV11-2 and TRBJ1-4): EAGVAQSPRYKIIEKRQSVAFWCNPISGHATLYWYQQILGQGPKLLIQFQNNGVVDDSQLPKDRFSAERLKGVDSTLKIQPAKLEDSAVYLCASSLVGGANEKLFFGSGTQLSVL.